These 20 T cell receptor beta chains were all obtained from the same sample, sequenced in a study of T cell responses to AZD1222 COVID-19 vaccine. Here immunoSEQ multiplex PCR was the method, and the copy in TCRdb shows in-frame clones only, minus some. The data contain 35,000 to 50,000 clones, about four fifths of them seen just once; the ten biggest clones take up about 22%. This specimen consisted of peripheral blood, obtained 28 days after the second dose of the MenACWY control vaccine. These receptor sequences come from an adult who received the MenACWY meningococcal vaccine as a control.

This rearrangement joins TRBV7-9 to TRBJ2-7; maybe TRBD2 (6 bases). The length of the CDR3 is 16 residues. Between the trimmed V and J ends, which lost 3 bases and 6 bases, there was a span of 21 bases. The germline V gene has CDR1 SEHNR and CDR2 FQNEAQ (reference sequence). CDR3 protein: CASSLVRLDLSFEQYF. CDR3 in DNA: TGTGCCAGCAGCTTGGTAAGACTAGATCTGTCTTTCGAGCAGTACTTC.

The rearrangement links TRBV6-2 or TRBV6-3 to TRBJ2-7, with 8 bases matching TRBD2. The CDR3 runs 15 residues. Trimming at V came to 4 bases and at J to 0 bases, leaving 5 bases not matched to a gene. Per germline, CDR1 MNHEY and CDR2 SVGEGT. CDR3 sequence (DNA): TGTGCCAGCAGTTGGACTAGCCAGAGCTCCTACGAGCAGTACTTC. It is translated as CASSWTSQSSYEQYF.

This clone was seen ten or more times. The genes are TRBV19 and TRBJ2-1; possibly TRBD2 for D (6 bases). The CDR3 consists of 15 residues. Germline CDR1 and CDR2: LNHDA and SQIVND (reference sequence). With 9 bases removed from V and 7 bases from J, the gap between germline ends came to 22 bases. The CDR3 loop reads CASLGGGAGRNEQFF. In DNA, the CDR3 is TGTGCCAGCCTCGGGGGTGGAGCCGGACGAAATGAGCAGTTCTTC.

This chain uses TRBV28 with TRBJ1-5, with D unclear. From germline, CDR1 is MDHEN and CDR2 SYDVKM. This CDR3 comprises 13 residues. Deletions cut 2 bases from V and 2 bases from J, with 4 bases between. The CDR3 loop reads CASSLNGNQPQHF. The CDR3 DNA is TGTGCCAGCAGTTTAAACGGCAATCAGCCCCAGCATTTT.

The J gene is TRBJ1-1, the V gene TRBV4-1; 10 bases are shared with TRBD1. Germline assignment: CDR1 MGHRA and CDR2 YSYEKL. Trimming cost V 3 bases and J 4 bases; bases outside gene matches: 2. CDR3 length: 14 residues. CDR3 in DNA: TGCGCCAGCAGCCAGCGGGACAGGGGCACTGAAGCTTTCTTT. Its protein is CASSQRDRGTEAFF.

This clone was recorded a few times. The V gene is TRBV14, the J gene TRBJ1-6, with D hard to call. This CDR3 comprises 14 residues. Trimming removed 0 bases at V and 8 bases at J, with 8 bases between. CDR1 is SGHDN, CDR2 FVKESK, per germline. CDR3 bases: TGTGCCAGCAGCCAAGATTGGGCCTATTCACCCCTCCACTTT. Translated, it gives CASSQDWAYSPLHF.

The chain recombines TRBV3-1 (or the pseudogene TRBV3-2) with TRBJ2-1, with 7 bases matching TRBD2. Germline values: CDR1 LGHDT, CDR2 YNNKEL (reference sequence). The CDR3 sequence is 15 residues long. The V gene end was trimmed by 1 base and the J gene end by 7 bases; junction bases not matched to a gene: 7. CDR3 nucleotides: TGTGCCAGCAGCCAAGCAGCGGGAAGTGTAAATGAGCAGTTCTTC. It yields the protein CASSQAAGSVNEQFF.

The chain is built from TRBV7-2 and TRBJ2-3; 9 bases map to TRBD2. CDR3 length: 14 amino acids. Germline lookup yields CDR1 SGHTA and CDR2 FQGNSA. Trimming took 6 bases from V and 3 from J; bases not matched to a gene: 4. CDR3 amino acids: CASSSGSRTDTQYF. DNA of the CDR3: TGTGCCAGCAGTAGCGGGAGCAGGACAGATACGCAGTATTTT.

The chain links TRBV3-1 (or the pseudogene TRBV3-2) to TRBJ1-2; 10 positions agree with TRBD1. Germline assignment: CDR1 LGHDT and CDR2 YNNKEL (reference sequence). The CDR3 length is 13 residues. J gave up 2 bases and V 6 bases, and 0 bases lay outside the gene matches. CDR3 sequence reads: CASRGQGNYGYTF. The CDR3 nucleotides are TGTGCCAGCAGGGGACAGGGGAACTATGGCTACACCTTC.

The chain carries TRBV5-3 and TRBJ2-7; D uncertain. TRBV5-3 is treated as an ORF (open reading frame) with a function not yet certain. The CDR3 consists of 14 residues. V dropped 0 bases and J dropped 2 bases, with 9 bases sitting between them. CDR3 protein: CARSLDGNPYEQYV. CDR3 DNA sequence: TGTGCCAGAAGCTTGGACGGCAACCCCTACGAGCAGTACGTC.

The J gene is TRBJ1-3, the V gene TRBV6-5, with TRBD1 matching over 7 bases. Germline V CDR1 and CDR2: MNHEY, SVGAGI. The CDR3 is 15 residues long. The junction had 6 bases not matched to a gene; V was cut back by 5 bases and J by 2 bases. CDR3 region: CASSRDSGTGNTIYF. DNA for the CDR3: TGTGCCAGCAGTCGGGACAGCGGCACTGGAAACACCATATATTTT.

This clone was recorded only once. The chain recombines TRBV7-8 with TRBJ2-1; 12 nucleotides agree with TRBD2. From germline, CDR1 is SGHVS and CDR2 FQNEAQ. This CDR3 spans 18 amino acids. Trimming took 0 bases from V and 7 from J; bases not matched to a gene: 10. In DNA form, the CDR3 reads TGTGCCAGCAGCTTAGCGCTAGCGGGGGGGGCAATAATGAATGAGCAGTTCTTC. Residues: CASSLALAGGAIMNEQFF.

The chain joins TRBV5-1 to TRBJ2-7; the D is unclear. Germline V CDR1 and CDR2: SGHRS, YFSETQ. The CDR3 extends over 13 amino acids. The V gene lost 1 base and the J gene lost 6 bases, with 11 bases spanning the gap. CDR3 DNA: TGCGCCAGCAGCTTGACTCGGCGGACCGAGCAGTACTTC. This gives the protein CASSLTRRTEQYF.

The chain joins TRBV29-1 to TRBJ1-1, with 8 bases aligning to TRBD1. Losses at the gene ends were 2 bases for V and 0 bases for J; bases not matched to a gene: 17. This CDR3 spans 19 amino acids. CDR1 is SQVTM, CDR2 ANQGSEA, per germline. The CDR3 protein is CSVERARGPLLSMNTEAFF. DNA for the CDR3: TGCAGCGTTGAAAGGGCCAGGGGGCCTCTCCTCTCAATGAACACTGAAGCTTTCTTT.

The chain couples TRBV9 to TRBJ2-2; 12 bases match TRBD2. This CDR3 contains 17 residues. Germline V gene sequence: CDR1 SGDLS, CDR2 YYNGEE. With 5 bases clipped from V and 1 base from J, the junction kept 6 bases outside the gene matches. CDR3 in DNA: TGTGCCAGCAGTAGCAGGACTAGCGGGGTGAACACCGGGGAGCTGTTTTTT. Translated: CASSSRTSGVNTGELFF.

This chain connects TRBV27 to TRBJ1-1, with 10 bases that match TRBD1. This CDR3 has 14 amino acids. Germline V gene lookup returns CDR1 MNHEY and CDR2 SMNVEV (reference sequence). Unmatched junction bases numbered 5, after V lost 5 bases and J lost 5 bases. CDR3 protein: CASSPRQGATEAFF. For the CDR3, the DNA is TGTGCCAGCAGTCCAAGACAGGGGGCGACTGAAGCTTTCTTT.

This chain links TRBV27 with TRBJ2-5; the match to TRBD1 covers 8 bases. With V trimmed by 4 bases and J by 5 bases, 9 bases remained unmatched. Looked up from germline, CDR1 is MNHEY and CDR2 is SMNVEV (reference sequence). This CDR3 is 15 amino acids long. The CDR3 bases are TGTGCCAGCAGTTCGGCGCAGGGGGCACGGGAGACCCAGTACTTC. As protein: CASSSAQGARETQYF.

This clone is termed medium-sized. The chain uses TRBV5-8 and TRBJ2-1; 9 positions match TRBD2. The trim removed 0 bases at V and 5 bases at J, leaving 6 bases unmatched. This CDR3 region has 16 residues. Germline CDR1 is SGHTS and CDR2 is YDEGEE. The CDR3 coding sequence is TGTGCCAGCAGCTTGGCGTCTAGCGGGGTTAACAATGAGCAGTTCTTC. Translated: CASSLASSGVNNEQFF.

V is TRBV7-6 and J is TRBJ1-5; D uncertain. The CDR3 length is 13 residues. Germline V gives CDR1 SGHVS, CDR2 FNYEAQ. Trimming stripped 1 base from V and 5 bases from J, with 6 bases between. This chain's CDR3 is CASSLGPDQPQHF. CDR3 nucleotides: TGTGCCAGCAGCTTAGGACCAGATCAGCCCCAGCATTTT.

The V and J genes are TRBV6-5 and TRBJ2-1; TRBD2 aligns across 8 bases. Unmatched junction bases numbered 8, after V lost 10 bases and J lost 3 bases. The CDR3 contains 14 residues. Germline V CDR1 and CDR2: MNHEY, SVGAGI. The CDR3 DNA is TGTGCCACTTTCGGGACTAGTCACTACAATGAGCAGTTCTTC. Protein: CATFGTSHYNEQFF.